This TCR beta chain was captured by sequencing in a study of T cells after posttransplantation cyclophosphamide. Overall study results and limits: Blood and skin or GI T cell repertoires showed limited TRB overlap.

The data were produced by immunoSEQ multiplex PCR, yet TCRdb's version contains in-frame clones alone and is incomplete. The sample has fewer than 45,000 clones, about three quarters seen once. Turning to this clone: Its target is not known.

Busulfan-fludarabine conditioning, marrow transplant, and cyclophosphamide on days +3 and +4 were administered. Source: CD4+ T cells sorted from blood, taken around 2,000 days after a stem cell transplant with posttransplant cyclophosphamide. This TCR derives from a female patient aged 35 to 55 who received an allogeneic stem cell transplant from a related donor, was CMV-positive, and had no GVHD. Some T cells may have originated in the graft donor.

CDR3 in DNA: TGTGCCAGCAGTAGGGACAGCATCTCTGGGGAGACCCAGTACTTC. It encodes CASSRDSISGETQYF. The chain has TRBV7-3 and TRBJ2-5, with 7 bases identical to TRBD1. This CDR3 is 15 amino acids long. Germline V CDR1 and CDR2: SGHTA, FQGTGA. Trimming cost V 6 bases and J 5 bases; bases outside gene matches: 12.